These 2 T cell receptor beta chains share one sample of origin, sequenced in a study of blood T cell repertoires in COVID-19. Profiled with immunoSEQ multiplex PCR; TCRdb holds only in-frame clones, not every one. The sample consists of roughly 160,000 clones, around nine tenths of them appearing once. The source material was peripheral blood. All receptors derive from a woman in her 70s with COVID-19, enrolled during active disease.

The V and J genes are TRBV18 and TRBJ1-2; no firm D call. The germline V and J ends were trimmed by 6 bases and 8 bases, with 10 bases remaining between them. The germline CDR1 and CDR2 sequences are KGHSH and LQKENI. The CDR3 has 11 amino acids. The CDR3 sequence is CASSAGLGYTF. The CDR3 coding sequence is TGTGCCAGCTCGGCCGGACTGGGCTACACCTTC.

The rearrangement uses TRBV5-1 and TRBJ1-2; maybe TRBD1 (6 bases). CDR3 length equals 14 residues. The germline V gene encodes CDR1 SGHRS and CDR2 YFSETQ. The V end lost 0 bases, the J end lost 1 base, and 7 bases lay between the germline ends. CDR3 coding DNA: TGCGCCAGCAGCTTGGACAGGGTTAACTATGGCTACACCTTC. Translating gives CASSLDRVNYGYTF.